This T cell receptor beta chain was recorded in a study of T cells in women clearing cervical HPV infection. Study in general: No precancer developed; the control's incident HPV16 infection cleared within 12 months. Controls gave blood once infection was undetectable; cases at lesion identification.

Assay: immunoSEQ multiplex PCR; the TCRdb copy retains only in-frame clones and omits some. The ten most abundant clones cover 6% to 7.5% of a sample with around 39,000 clones. The V and J ends lost 2 bases and 4 bases, in that order; junction bases with no gene match: 17. Germline V gene data show CDR1 as MRHNA and CDR2 as SNTAGT. The CDR3 is 19 residues long. Concerning this clone: The observed sequence ends 3 residues before the CDR3 terminus, with the missing tail filled in from the germline J gene.

V and J are TRBV6-4 and TRBJ2-3; TRBD2 agrees at 8 bases. This receptor was obtained from a woman between 18 and 70 years old with a cervical HPV16 infection that either progressed to CIN3+ or cleared (not recorded which). The sample consisted of blood buffy coat. Incomplete CDR3 DNA: TGTGCCAGCAGTGACCCGAAAGGAGGAGGGGCGGGGGGCCCAGATACG. This encodes CASSDPKGGGAGGPDT. In full, the CDR3 reads CASSDPKGGGAGGPDTQYF.